The 13 T cell receptor beta chains in this list originate from one sample, sequenced in a study of blood T cells in healthy people across ages. Together with a sample-barcoded 5' primer, a J-beta primer mix was included in a second PCR lasting about 6 to 12 cycles. Each CDR3 protein gets one entry after TCRdb re-called the 5' RACE reads with MiXCR. Of 1.5 million to 2 million distinct CDR3 sequences in the sample, roughly 52% were seen once. The specimen was blood. The receptors were gathered from a woman aged 40 to 50 in good health.

This clonotype was seen a single time. The chain recombines TRBV9 with TRBJ1-2; 9 nucleotides align to TRBD1. CDR3 size: 16 residues. Per germline, CDR1 SGDLS and CDR2 YYNGEE. The J segment lost 6 bases and the V segment lost 4 bases, leaving 13 bases of the junction unmatched. The DNA of the CDR3 is TGTGCCAGCAGCCCCCACCCCCGGGACAGGGAAGATGGCTACACCTTC. Translating it yields CASSPHPRDREDGYTF.

This rearrangement joins TRBV2 to TRBJ2-7, with D perhaps matching TRBD2 (6 bases). This CDR3 spans 16 amino acids. V was cut by 2 bases and J by 3 bases, with 17 bases left in between. Germline V lookup: CDR1 SNHLY, CDR2 FYNNEI. The CDR3 nucleotides are TGTGCCAGCAGTGAAACGAGGGAGGCACTAGGCTACGAGCAGTACTTC. It translates to CASSETREALGYEQYF.

The V call is TRBV28, the J call TRBJ2-1; 9 bases map to TRBD2. Near its end, the DNA agrees better with TRBJ2-7, so the J call may be wrong. The germline V gene has CDR1 MDHEN and CDR2 SYDVKM. The length of the CDR3 is 17 residues. The CDR3 is CASSLIIAGDSYNEQYF. The CDR3, as DNA: TGTGCCAGCAGTTTAATTATAGCGGGGGACTCCTACAATGAGCAGTACTTC.

This clonotype came up many times. V is TRBV29-1 and J is TRBJ2-6; D not certain. Germline loops: CDR1 SQVTM, CDR2 ANQGSEA. The CDR3 totals 13 residues. Trimming pared 4 bases from V and 0 bases from J, leaving 4 bases between. CDR3 region: CSVAGSGANVLTF. The CDR3 nucleotides read TGCAGCGTTGCGGGCTCTGGGGCCAACGTCCTGACTTTC.

CDR3 nucleotide sequence: TGTGCCAGTAGTACCGAACGGACAGGCCAAGAGACCCAGTACTTC. Encoded protein: CASSTERTGQETQYF. The chain employs TRBV19 and TRBJ2-5; TRBD1 agrees at 7 bases. The CDR3 is made up of 15 amino acids. The ends lost 4 bases at V and 1 base at J; junction bases unmatched: 6. The V gene's germline CDR1 is LNHDA and CDR2 SQIVND (reference sequence). The full variable domain, with the rest looked up from reference TRBV19 and TRBJ2-5, is DGGITQSPKYLFRKEGQNVTLSCEQNLNHDAMYWYRQDPGQGLRLIYYSQIVNDFQKGDIAEGYSVSREKKESFPLTVTSAQKNPTAFYLCASSTERTGQETQYFGPGTRLLVL.

Turning to this clonotype: This could be a read error, since a much larger clone is one nucleotide away. This chain joins TRBV29-1 and TRBJ2-1; a weak D match, TRBD1 (6 bases). In germline, CDR1 is SQVTM, CDR2 ANQGSEA. The CDR3 contains 13 residues. Trimming took off 5 bases at V and 9 bases at J, with 17 bases between the two ends. This CDR3 is CSVTRTGTPEQFF. The CDR3 nucleotides read TGCAGCGTTACACGAACCGGGACACCTGAGCAGTTCTTC.

This clonotype was observed a handful of times. J is TRBJ2-7 and V is TRBV7-2, with a possible D match to TRBD2 (6 bases). Deletions cut 5 bases from V and 7 bases from J, with 21 bases between. The CDR3 has 15 amino acids. Germline CDR1 reads SGHTA; CDR2 reads FQGNSA. The CDR3: CASSPRRGLGEEQYF. As DNA, the CDR3 is TGTGCCAGCAGCCCGCGGAGGGGTCTAGGGGAGGAGCAGTACTTC.

The gene calls are TRBV5-8 and TRBJ1-1; weak D call: TRBD1 (5 bases). The V end lost 2 bases, the J end lost 7 bases, and 12 bases lay between the germline ends. The CDR3 is 13 amino acids. CDR1 is SGHTS, CDR2 YDEGEE, per germline. The CDR3 coding sequence is TGTGCCAGCAGCTTCGACAGTCGGTATGAAGCTTTCTTT. Its protein product is CASSFDSRYEAFF.

CDR3 DNA sequence: TGTGCCAGCACCACGGAGGGGGCGGGCAATCAGCCCCAGCATTTT. Protein sequence: CASTTEGAGNQPQHF. The chain carries TRBV6-2 or TRBV6-3 and TRBJ1-5; 7 nucleotides line up with TRBD1. The junction had 8 bases not matched to a gene; V was cut back by 7 bases and J by 2 bases. Germline V lookup: CDR1 MNHEY, CDR2 SVGEGT. The CDR3 extends over 15 amino acids.

V gene TRBV2 combines with J gene TRBJ2-1; 12 bases are a match to TRBD2. This CDR3 contains 15 residues. Trimming cost V 7 bases and J 6 bases; bases outside gene matches: 7. The germline V gene has CDR1 SNHLY and CDR2 FYNNEI. CDR3 loop: CASKGGTSGFNEQFF. CDR3 DNA: TGTGCCAGCAAGGGGGGGACTAGCGGGTTCAATGAGCAGTTCTTC.

There are a few counts of this clonotype. The chain carries TRBV7-2 and TRBJ1-6; no clear D. The CDR3 is made up of 15 amino acids. Germline V gene data show CDR1 as SGHTA and CDR2 as FQGNSA. The V end was cut by 1 base, the J end by 5 bases, with 9 bases between. The CDR3 sequence: CASSLGGFNNSPLHF. The DNA of the CDR3 is TGTGCCAGCAGCTTAGGGGGTTTCAATAATTCACCCCTCCACTTT.

The chain couples TRBV2 to TRBJ2-1, with a tentative D call TRBD2 (6 bases). CDR1 SNHLY and CDR2 FYNNEI come from the germline V gene. V lost 0 bases and J 4 bases, leaving 10 bases between the germline ends. The CDR3 totals 15 residues. CDR3 sequence: CASSEALLAYNEQFF. CDR3 nucleotides: TGTGCCAGCAGTGAAGCGCTTCTAGCGTACAATGAGCAGTTCTTC.

The rearrangement joins TRBV12-3 or TRBV12-4 to TRBJ2-7, with TRBD1 as a possible D gene (6 bases). The CDR3 totals 14 residues. V gave up 10 bases and J gave up 2 bases, with 18 bases separating them. The CDR3 DNA sequence: TGTGCCATCTCCAGGGGTCATGGCCCCTACGAGCAGTACTTC. Translated, it gives CAISRGHGPYEQYF.